This TCR beta chain is drawn from a study of blood T cell repertoires in COVID-19. As for the study in general: Sites in the United States, Italy and Spain provided acute and convalescent COVID-19 samples. The analysed material was cDNA or gDNA that came from T cells, B-cell-depleted T cells, or PBMCs.

The authors' processing: Amplification of reference gene primers was used by the study to estimate nucleated cell counts. Sequenced by immunoSEQ multiplex PCR; TCRdb stores in-frame clones only, minus some. The DNA was the basis for D and trimming; V, J and clone size are from that table. The table has 290,000 or so clones, 85% seen once; the top ten hold roughly 5%. This clone was seen a handful of times. This CDR3 region has 14 residues. Trimming took off 1 base at V and 5 bases at J, with 8 bases between the two ends. CDR1 is SGHAT and CDR2 is FQNNGV in the germline V gene. The TCR originated in a man aged 50 to 59 with active or convalescent COVID-19. Material: peripheral blood. The rearrangement joins TRBV11-2 to TRBJ1-4, with D perhaps TRBD1 (5 bases). The CDR3 spells CASSLGGGNEKLFF. In DNA form, the CDR3 reads TGTGCCAGCAGCTTAGGGGGGGGAAATGAAAAACTGTTTTTT.